The T cell receptor (beta chain) under discussion was sequenced for a study of radiotherapy plus CTLA-4 blockade in lung cancer. About the study: Among patients, around 18% showed objective responses, and around 30% had disease control.

Lung cancer patients with chemo-refractory metastatic non-small-cell disease were given focal radiation plus CTLA-4 blockade with ipilimumab. Sequencing was performed with immunoSEQ multiplex PCR; in TCRdb, only in-frame clones are kept and a portion is missing. Of some 30,000 clones in the sample, roughly four fifths were seen once. Germline CDR1 reads SQVTM; CDR2 reads ANQGSEA. The CDR3 contains 14 residues. V was shortened by 5 bases and J by 0 bases, with 13 bases between the two germline ends. The TCR comes from a human donor with non-small cell lung cancer that progressed on radiotherapy plus ipilimumab. The material was peripheral blood, obtained from a patient treated with radiotherapy plus ipilimumab. V and J are TRBV29-1 and TRBJ1-2; D gene uncertain. The CDR3 nucleotides are TGCAGCGTTAGACCCGGCGGTCCTAACTATGGCTACACCTTC. It is translated as CSVRPGGPNYGYTF.